The sequence of this T cell receptor (beta chain) was determined in a study of cytomegalovirus exposure and HLA in healthy donors. Study results and limitations: Later examination showed HLA-associated TCR beta chains had greater clonal expansion than equally common others. Rarity characterized most TCR sequences, yet some public TCRs appeared in many donors. An apparent linkage of common viral pathogens to several of the most significant clusters emerged in a later analysis.

PCR involved 60 Vbeta and 13 Jbeta primers. Sequencing used immunoSEQ multiplex PCR; TCRdb keeps in-frame clones, though not all of them. The sample lists roughly 100,000 clones, about two thirds occurring once. V dropped 4 bases and J dropped 1 base, with 7 bases sitting between them. The CDR3 covers 13 residues. CDR1 and CDR2 from the germline V gene are WNHNN and SYGVQD (reference sequence). A remark on this clone: Its antigen is not identified.

Specimen: PBMCs. The chain is built from TRBV10-1 and TRBJ2-5; unclear D gene. The origin of this receptor is a boy younger than 18 in good health and CMV-seronegative. The CDR3 DNA sequence: TGCGCCAGCAGTGGGCACAGCCAAGAGACCCAGTACTTC. This translates into CASSGHSQETQYF.